This is a list of T cell receptor beta chains from one sample in a study of shared clonotypes between healthy human individuals. The table came from immunoSEQ multiplex PCR; TCRdb's copy has only in-frame clones and leaves some out. The top ten hold 0.13% of the sample, which has millions of clones, over 85% seen once. The sample taken for sequencing was naive CD4+ T cells sorted from blood. The receptors stem from a man younger than 35 in good health. CDR3s include the opening cysteine and the closing phenylalanine or tryptophan. The D gene is left open where the match is weak. Only some rows state a clone size, as once, few, many or a class for expanded clones.

D,V,size,length,J,DNA,CDR3
TRBD2,TRBV27,-,16,TRBJ2-3,TGTGCCAGCAGTTTCACTAGCGGAGGGAGCACAGATACGCAGTATTTT,CASSFTSGGSTDTQYF
TRBD1,TRBV4-1,-,14,TRBJ2-3,TGCGCCAGCCGGCGGGCAGGGGGCACGGATACGCAGTATTTT,CASRRAGGTDTQYF
-,TRBV18,-,12,TRBJ2-1,TGTGCCAGCTCACCTATGGGGAATGAGCAGTTCTTC,CASSPMGNEQFF
-,TRBV2,once,11,TRBJ1-1,TGTGCCAGCAAGGAAGATACTGAAGCTTTCTTT,CASKEDTEAFF
-,TRBV6-5,-,15,TRBJ2-7,TGTGCCAGCAGTTATTTTATCGGCGGGGCCTACGAGCAGTACTTC,CASSYFIGGAYEQYF
-,TRBV4-1,-,17,TRBJ2-1,TGCGCCAGCAGCCAAGAAGGTAGCGGATACTCCTACAATGAGCAGTTCTTC,CASSQEGSGYSYNEQFF
-,TRBV12-5,-,20,TRBJ1-5,TGTGCTAGTGGTTTGGTACTGATTGGAGGGGGTGACTCTAGCAATCAGCCCCAGCATTTT,CASGLVLIGGGDSSNQPQHF
-,TRBV5-1,-,16,TRBJ2-1,TGCGCCAGCAGCGCCTCACAGCGAAAAACCAACAATGAGCAGTTCTTC,CASSASQRKTNNEQFF
-,TRBV30,-,15,TRBJ1-2,TGTGCCTGGATGGGGTCGAGCAGGGAGAACTATGGCTACACCTTC,CAWMGSSRENYGYTF
TRBD2,TRBV7-2,-,19,TRBJ2-2,TGTGCCAGCAGCTTAGCGCGACTAGCGGGGTCGACGAACACCGGGGAGCTGTTTTTT,CASSLARLAGSTNTGELFF
-,TRBV18,-,16,TRBJ1-3,TGTGCCAGCTCACCCCCCGGGTCCGCCTCTGGAAACACCATATATTTT,CASSPPGSASGNTIYF
TRBD2,TRBV28,-,14,TRBJ2-3,TGTGCCAGCAGCTCCGGGACTAGGACAGATACGCAGTATTTT,CASSSGTRTDTQYF
TRBD2,TRBV25-1,-,17,TRBJ2-5,TGTGCCAGCAGTGCCCCCCTACTAGCGGGAGTGCGAGAGACCCAGTACTTC,CASSAPLLAGVRETQYF
-,TRBV18,-,14,TRBJ1-2,TGTGCCAGCTCAGAGCGGGGGGACGGCTATGGCTACACCTTC,CASSERGDGYGYTF
-,TRBV7-9,-,14,TRBJ1-6,TGTGCCAGCAGCTTAAGGGGGGCAGGGTCACCCCTCCACTTT,CASSLRGAGSPLHF
TRBD2,TRBV30,-,16,TRBJ2-7,TGTGCCTGGGCACCGGGACTAGCGGGAGGGCCCTACGAGCAGTACTTC,CAWAPGLAGGPYEQYF
TRBD1,TRBV28,-,15,TRBJ1-1,TGTGCCAGCAGGTTAGGACAGGTTAAGAACACTGAAGCTTTCTTT,CASRLGQVKNTEAFF
-,TRBV18,-,14,TRBJ1-4,TGTGCCAGCTCACCTCAGGAGGGGGGCGAAAAACTGTTTTTT,CASSPQEGGEKLFF
-,TRBV6-1,-,13,TRBJ1-6,TGTGCCAGCCGGAGCGGGGATCGGTCACCCCTCCACTTT,CASRSGDRSPLHF
-,TRBV19,-,13,TRBJ1-1,TGTGCCAGTAGTACTACAGGGCGGGCTGAAGCTTTCTTT,CASSTTGRAEAFF
TRBD1,TRBV25-1,once,16,TRBJ2-7,TGTGCCAGCAGTGGTGACCCCGGGACAGAGACCTACGAGCAGTACTTC,CASSGDPGTETYEQYF
TRBD2,TRBV11-3,-,17,TRBJ2-1,TGTGCCAGCAGCCCGGGACTAGCGGGGAGATCCTACAATGAGCAGTTCTTC,CASSPGLAGRSYNEQFF
-,TRBV9,-,14,TRBJ1-1,TGTGCCAGCAGCGTAGGCCAGGGGAGCACTGAAGCTTTCTTT,CASSVGQGSTEAFF
-,TRBV10-3,-,12,TRBJ2-5,TGTGCCATCAGTCCGGCGAGAGAGACCCAGTACTTC,CAISPARETQYF
-,TRBV28,-,18,TRBJ1-6,TGTGCCAGCCTCGGACCTACGTGGGGGTTCTCCTATAATTCACCCCTCCACTTT,CASLGPTWGFSYNSPLHF
-,TRBV5-1,-,13,TRBJ2-7,TGCGCCAGCAGCTTGGTGGGGTCCTACGAGCAGTACTTC,CASSLVGSYEQYF
TRBD1,TRBV18,-,13,TRBJ2-7,TGTGCCAGCACGGGGACAGGAGCCTACGAGCAGTACTTC,CASTGTGAYEQYF
TRBD2,TRBV4-1,once,21,TRBJ2-1,TGCGCCAGCAGCCAACTGATGACAGGGTCGGGACTAGCGGCTTCCTACAATGAGCAGTTCTTC,CASSQLMTGSGLAASYNEQFF
-,TRBV2,-,13,TRBJ2-5,TGTGCCAGCAGCGTAGCGCCCCAAGAGACCCAGTACTTC,CASSVAPQETQYF
-,TRBV9,-,17,TRBJ2-3,TGTGCCAGCAGCGTACGACCAATAGCGGTGGCGTACGATACGCAGTATTTT,CASSVRPIAVAYDTQYF
TRBD1,TRBV27,-,15,TRBJ2-3,TGTGCCAGCAGTCGCCGGGACAGGGGTGTAGGTACGCAGTATTTT,CASSRRDRGVGTQYF
-,TRBV28,-,16,TRBJ2-1,TGTGCCAGCAGCAAAACAGGTAAACGTTACTACAATGAGCAGTTCTTC,CASSKTGKRYYNEQFF
TRBD2,TRBV5-1,-,16,TRBJ2-1,TGCGCCAGCAGCTTGGGGTCTAGCGGGGCCTACAATGAGCAGTTCTTC,CASSLGSSGAYNEQFF
-,TRBV12-5,-,14,TRBJ2-7,TGTGCTAGTGGTTCTCCTTCACCTCCCTACGAGCAGTACTTC,CASGSPSPPYEQYF
-,TRBV5-1,-,13,TRBJ2-2,TGCGCCAGCAGCTTGGGCTCGCCCGGGGAGCTGTTTTTT,CASSLGSPGELFF
TRBD1,TRBV28,-,16,TRBJ1-3,TGTGCCAGCAGTTCGTCCCCCGGGACAGTTGGAAACACCATATATTTT,CASSSSPGTVGNTIYF
-,TRBV11-3,-,13,TRBJ2-5,TGTGCCAGCAGCCGTTCTAGCGCGGAGACCCAGTACTTC,CASSRSSAETQYF
TRBD1,TRBV14,-,15,TRBJ1-2,TGTGCCAGCAGCCACAGACCCGGGACAGGGTATGGCTACACCTTC,CASSHRPGTGYGYTF
-,TRBV9,-,14,TRBJ1-1,TGTGCCAGCAGCGTAGCACAAATGAACACTGAAGCTTTCTTT,CASSVAQMNTEAFF
-,TRBV29-1,-,12,TRBJ2-7,TGCAGCGTTGATGGGGGGACGGCCGAGCAGTACTTC,CSVDGGTAEQYF
-,TRBV7-2,-,11,TRBJ1-2,TGTGCCAGCCGGACAGCCTATGGCTACACCTTC,CASRTAYGYTF
-,TRBV5-6,once,17,TRBJ2-1,TGTGCCAGCAGCTTGATTTTAATCGGGGTCTCCTACAATGAGCAGTTCTTC,CASSLILIGVSYNEQFF
TRBD2,TRBV29-1,-,15,TRBJ2-3,TGCAGCGTTGTACTAGCGGGACTCGAATGGGATACGCAGTATTTT,CSVVLAGLEWDTQYF
-,TRBV4-3,-,13,TRBJ1-5,TGCGCCAGCAGCCAAGATCTGGGGCAGCCCCAGCATTTT,CASSQDLGQPQHF
-,TRBV2,-,14,TRBJ2-7,TGTGCCAGCAGTGTTGCACAGTCCTCCTACGAGCAGTACTTC,CASSVAQSSYEQYF
-,TRBV10-3,once,14,TRBJ2-2,TGTGCCATCAAAGGGGTGGAGTCGGGCGGGGAGCTGTTTTTT,CAIKGVESGGELFF
-,TRBV5-1,-,17,TRBJ2-7,TGCGCCAGCAGCTTGAGGGCCCCCCAAGAAGGCTCCTACGAGCAGTACTTC,CASSLRAPQEGSYEQYF
-,TRBV19,few,12,TRBJ1-5,TGTGCCAGTAATGTCGTCAATCAGCCCCAGCATTTT,CASNVVNQPQHF
-,TRBV10-3,-,13,TRBJ1-2,TGTGCCATCAGTGAGTCACCAGCCTATGGCTACACCTTC,CAISESPAYGYTF
-,TRBV11-2,-,14,TRBJ1-1,TGTGCCAGCAGCTTTATTCAGGGAAAAACTGAAGCTTTCTTT,CASSFIQGKTEAFF
-,TRBV6-6,-,15,TRBJ1-4,TGTGCCAGCAGTAGTCCGGGAAATGGTGCTGAAAAACTGTTTTTT,CASSSPGNGAEKLFF
TRBD1,TRBV7-9,-,16,TRBJ1-4,TGTGCCAGCAGCTTAGCCAGGGGGCCAACTAATGAAAAACTGTTTTTT,CASSLARGPTNEKLFF